The sequence of this T cell receptor (beta chain) was determined in a study of blood T cell repertoires in COVID-19. Measured with immunoSEQ multiplex PCR; TCRdb has only the in-frame clones, and not every one. The table records some 150,000 clones, around 87% of them present only once. Germline lookup yields CDR1 MNHEY and CDR2 SMNVEV (reference sequence). With 2 bases clipped from V and 7 bases from J, the junction kept 6 bases outside the gene matches. The CDR3 is 16 amino acids. V gene TRBV27 combines with J gene TRBJ2-1; TRBD2 aligns across 12 bases. The sequencing input was peripheral blood. This TCR came from a human donor in a cohort sampled during active COVID-19. The CDR3 here is CASSLRLAGGVNEQFF. The CDR3 DNA sequence: TGTGCCAGCAGTTTAAGGCTAGCGGGAGGGGTGAATGAGCAGTTCTTC.